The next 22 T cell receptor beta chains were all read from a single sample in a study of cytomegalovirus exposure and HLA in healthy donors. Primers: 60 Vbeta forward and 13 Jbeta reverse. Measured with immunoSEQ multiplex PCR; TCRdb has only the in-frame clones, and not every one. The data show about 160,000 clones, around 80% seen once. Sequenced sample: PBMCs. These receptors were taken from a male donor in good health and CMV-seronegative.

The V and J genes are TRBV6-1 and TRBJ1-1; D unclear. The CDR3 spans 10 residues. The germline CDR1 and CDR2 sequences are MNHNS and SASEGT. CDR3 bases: TGTGCTACAGCCCTCGCTGAAGCTTTCTTT. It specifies CATALAEAFF.

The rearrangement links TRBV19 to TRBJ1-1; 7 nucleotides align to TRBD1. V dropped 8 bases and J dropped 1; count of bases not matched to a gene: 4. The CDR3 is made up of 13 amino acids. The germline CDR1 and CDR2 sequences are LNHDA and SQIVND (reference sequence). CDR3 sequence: CASAGTANTEAFF. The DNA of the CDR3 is TGTGCCAGTGCAGGGACAGCGAACACTGAAGCTTTCTTT.

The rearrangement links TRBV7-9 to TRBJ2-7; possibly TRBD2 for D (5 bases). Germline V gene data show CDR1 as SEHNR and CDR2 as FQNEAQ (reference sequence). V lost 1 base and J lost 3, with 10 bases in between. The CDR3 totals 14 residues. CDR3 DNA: TGTGCCAGCAGCTTAGGACTAACCGACTACGAGCAGTACTTC. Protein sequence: CASSLGLTDYEQYF.

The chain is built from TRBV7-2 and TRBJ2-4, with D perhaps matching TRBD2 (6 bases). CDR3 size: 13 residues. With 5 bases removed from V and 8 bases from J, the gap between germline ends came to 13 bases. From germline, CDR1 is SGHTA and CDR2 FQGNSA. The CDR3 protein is CASSPSGSDIQYF. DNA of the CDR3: TGTGCCAGCAGCCCCAGCGGGTCAGACATTCAGTACTTC.

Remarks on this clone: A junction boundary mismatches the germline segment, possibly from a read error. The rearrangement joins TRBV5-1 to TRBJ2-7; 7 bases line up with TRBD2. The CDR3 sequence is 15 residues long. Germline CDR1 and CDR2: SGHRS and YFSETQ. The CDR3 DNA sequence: TGCGCCAGCCGTACAGGCGGAATGGGGACTACGGAGCGGTACTTC. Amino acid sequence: CASRTGGMGTTERYF.

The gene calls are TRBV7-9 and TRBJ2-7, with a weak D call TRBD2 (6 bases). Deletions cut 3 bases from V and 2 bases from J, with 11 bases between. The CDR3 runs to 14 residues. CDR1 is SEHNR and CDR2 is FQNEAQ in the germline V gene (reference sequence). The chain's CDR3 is CASSLGGITYEQYF. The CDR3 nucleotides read TGTGCCAGCAGCTTGGGGGGAATTACCTACGAGCAGTACTTC. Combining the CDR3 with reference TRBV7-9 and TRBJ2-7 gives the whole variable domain DTGVSQNPRHKITKRGQNVTFRCDPISEHNRLYWYRQTLGQGPEFLTYFQNEAQLEKSRLLSDRFSAERPKGSFSTLEIQRTEQGDSAMYLCASSLGGITYEQYFGPGTRLTVT.

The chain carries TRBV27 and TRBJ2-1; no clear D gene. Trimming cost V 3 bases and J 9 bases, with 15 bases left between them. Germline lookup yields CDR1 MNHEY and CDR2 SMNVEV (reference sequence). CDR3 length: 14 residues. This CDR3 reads CASSFFERSGEQFF. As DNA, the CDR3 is TGTGCCAGCAGTTTTTTTGAGCGTTCGGGTGAGCAGTTCTTC.

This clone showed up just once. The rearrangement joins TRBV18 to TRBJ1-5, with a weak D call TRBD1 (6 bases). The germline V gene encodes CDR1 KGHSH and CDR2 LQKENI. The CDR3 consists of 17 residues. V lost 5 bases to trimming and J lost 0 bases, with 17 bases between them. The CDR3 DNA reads TGTGCCAGCTCAAGTAGGGGGGGGCCCTATAGCAATCAGCCCCAGCATTTT. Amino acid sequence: CASSSRGGPYSNQPQHF.

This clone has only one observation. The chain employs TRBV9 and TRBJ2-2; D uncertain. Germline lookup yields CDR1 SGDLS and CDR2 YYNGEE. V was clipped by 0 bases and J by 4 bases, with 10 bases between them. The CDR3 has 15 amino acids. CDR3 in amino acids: CASSVGGTSTGELFF. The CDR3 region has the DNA TGTGCCAGCAGCGTAGGAGGAACCTCCACCGGGGAGCTGTTTTTT.

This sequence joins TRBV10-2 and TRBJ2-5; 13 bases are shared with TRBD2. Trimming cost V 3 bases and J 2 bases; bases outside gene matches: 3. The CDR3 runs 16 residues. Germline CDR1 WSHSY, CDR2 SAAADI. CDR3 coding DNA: TGCGCCAGCAGTGAAGGGACTAGCGGGATACAAGAGACCCAGTACTTC. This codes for CASSEGTSGIQETQYF.

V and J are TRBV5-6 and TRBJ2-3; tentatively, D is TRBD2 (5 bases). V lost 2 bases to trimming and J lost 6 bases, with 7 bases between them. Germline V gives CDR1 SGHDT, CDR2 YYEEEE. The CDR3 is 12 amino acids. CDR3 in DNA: TGTGCCAGCAGCTTAGCGGACGATACGCAGTATTTT. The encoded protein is CASSLADDTQYF.

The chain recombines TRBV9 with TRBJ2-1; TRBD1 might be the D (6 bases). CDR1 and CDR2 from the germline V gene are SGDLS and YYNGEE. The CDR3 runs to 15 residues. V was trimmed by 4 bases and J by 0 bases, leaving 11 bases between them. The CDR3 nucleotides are TGTGCCAGCAGCTTCGAGGGGGACTCCTACAATGAGCAGTTCTTC. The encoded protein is CASSFEGDSYNEQFF.

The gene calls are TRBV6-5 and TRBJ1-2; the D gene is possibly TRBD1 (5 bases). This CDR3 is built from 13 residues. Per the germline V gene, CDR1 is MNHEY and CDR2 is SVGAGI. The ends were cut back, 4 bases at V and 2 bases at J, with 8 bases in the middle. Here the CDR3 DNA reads TGTGCCAGCAGTTCAACAGGCAACTATGGCTACACCTTC. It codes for CASSSTGNYGYTF.

The CDR3 region is CASSPGQGAKGNTIYF. The CDR3 coding sequence is TGCGCCAGCAGCCCCGGACAGGGGGCGAAAGGAAACACCATATATTTT. This chain connects TRBV4-1 to TRBJ1-3; 11 positions match TRBD1. The CDR3 is 16 amino acids. V was pared by 4 bases and J by 4 bases, with 6 bases of the junction left unmatched. CDR1 is MGHRA, CDR2 YSYEKL, per germline.

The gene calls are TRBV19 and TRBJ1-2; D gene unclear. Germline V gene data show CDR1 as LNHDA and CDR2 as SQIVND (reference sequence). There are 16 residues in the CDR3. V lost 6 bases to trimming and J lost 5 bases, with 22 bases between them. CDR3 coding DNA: TGTGCCAGTAGGCCGGGGATCGAAGGTCTTAAATATGGCTACACCTTC. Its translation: CASRPGIEGLKYGYTF.

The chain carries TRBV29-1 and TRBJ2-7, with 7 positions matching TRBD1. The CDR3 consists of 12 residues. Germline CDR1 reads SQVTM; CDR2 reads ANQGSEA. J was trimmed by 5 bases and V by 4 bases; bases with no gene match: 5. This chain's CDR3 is CSVVQGVDEQYF. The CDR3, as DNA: TGCAGCGTTGTTCAGGGGGTCGACGAGCAGTACTTC.

The CDR3 DNA sequence: TGTGCCAGCAGTTACTTGGGGGAGGGCGGGGAGACCCAGTACTTC. Protein sequence: CASSYLGEGGETQYF. The rearrangement links TRBV6-5 to TRBJ2-5, with 7 bases that match TRBD2. The CDR3 length is 15 residues. CDR1 and CDR2 (germline): MNHEY, SVGAGI. Unmatched junction bases numbered 7, after V lost 1 base and J lost 5 bases.

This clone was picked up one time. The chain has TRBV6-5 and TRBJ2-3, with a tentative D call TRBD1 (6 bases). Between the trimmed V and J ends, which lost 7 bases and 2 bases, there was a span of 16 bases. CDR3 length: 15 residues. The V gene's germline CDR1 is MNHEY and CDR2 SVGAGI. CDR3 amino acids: CASTLTGLATDTQYF. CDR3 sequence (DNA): TGTGCCAGCACCCTTACAGGGCTAGCCACAGATACGCAGTATTTT.

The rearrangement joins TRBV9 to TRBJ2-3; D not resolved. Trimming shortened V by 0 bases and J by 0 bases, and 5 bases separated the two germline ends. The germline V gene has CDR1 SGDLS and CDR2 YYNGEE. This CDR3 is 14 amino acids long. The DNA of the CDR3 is TGTGCCAGCAGCGTAGGAGTCAGCACAGATACGCAGTATTTT. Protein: CASSVGVSTDTQYF.

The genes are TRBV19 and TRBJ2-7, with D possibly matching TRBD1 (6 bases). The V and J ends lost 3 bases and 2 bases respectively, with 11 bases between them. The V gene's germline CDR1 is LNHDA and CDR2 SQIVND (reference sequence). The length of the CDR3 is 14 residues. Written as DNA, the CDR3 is TGTGCCAGTAGTATGGTGGGGGACACCTACGAGCAGTACTTC. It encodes CASSMVGDTYEQYF.

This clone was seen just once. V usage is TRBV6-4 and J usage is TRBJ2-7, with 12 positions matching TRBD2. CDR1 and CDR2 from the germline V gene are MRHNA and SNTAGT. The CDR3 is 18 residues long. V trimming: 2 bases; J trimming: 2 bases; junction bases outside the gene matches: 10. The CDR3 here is CASSDPRLAGATTYEQYF. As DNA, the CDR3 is TGTGCCAGCAGTGACCCTAGACTAGCGGGGGCGACAACCTACGAGCAGTACTTC.

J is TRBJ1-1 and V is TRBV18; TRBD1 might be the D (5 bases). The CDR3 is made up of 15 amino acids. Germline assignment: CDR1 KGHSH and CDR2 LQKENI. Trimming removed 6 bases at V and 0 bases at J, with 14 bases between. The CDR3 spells CASSRGIALNTEAFF. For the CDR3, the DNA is TGTGCCAGCTCCCGGGGGATCGCTCTGAACACTGAAGCTTTCTTT.